The sequence of this T cell receptor beta chain was determined in a study of tumor-infiltrating lymphocytes in localized non-small cell lung cancer. General study findings and limits: Tumor T-cell fraction was not associated with recurrence-free survival. Each assay used a separate piece of the same tissue.

The data were produced by immunoSEQ multiplex PCR, yet TCRdb's version contains in-frame clones alone and is incomplete. The repertoire includes 12,000 or so clones, 84% of them detected once, and approximately 7.9% sits in the top ten. The CDR3 contains 16 residues. V was pared by 5 bases and J by 3 bases, with 9 bases of the junction left unmatched. CDR1 is SGHDT and CDR2 is YYEEEE in the germline V gene. As to this clone: The antigen is undetermined.

The rearrangement joins TRBV5-6 to TRBJ1-3, with 9 positions matching TRBD1. Sequencing was performed on lung tumor tissue. The TCR comes from a human donor with non-small cell lung cancer. The CDR3 sequence: CASSPDGQGSGNTIYF. CDR3 nucleotides: TGTGCCAGCAGTCCGGACGGACAGGGGAGTGGAAACACCATATATTTT. The whole variable domain, filled in from reference TRBV5-6 and TRBJ1-3, reads DAGVTQSPTHLIKTRGQQVTLRCSPKSGHDTVSWYQQALGQGPQFIFQYYEEEERQRGNFPDRFSGHQFPNYSSELNVNALLLGDSALYLCASSPDGQGSGNTIYFGEGSWLTVV.